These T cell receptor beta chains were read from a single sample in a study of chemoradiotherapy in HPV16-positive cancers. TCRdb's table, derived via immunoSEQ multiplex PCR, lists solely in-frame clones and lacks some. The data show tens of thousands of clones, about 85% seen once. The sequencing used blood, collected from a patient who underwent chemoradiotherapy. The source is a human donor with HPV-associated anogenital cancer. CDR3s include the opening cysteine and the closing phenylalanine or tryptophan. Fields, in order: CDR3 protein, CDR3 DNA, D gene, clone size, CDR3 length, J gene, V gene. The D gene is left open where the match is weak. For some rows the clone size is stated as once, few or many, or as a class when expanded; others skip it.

CASSYQWDSNQPQHF,TGTGCCAGTAGCTATCAGTGGGATAGCAATCAGCCCCAGCATTTT,NA,NA,15,TRBJ1-5,TRBV19
CASSVMTGEGGEQYF,TGCGCCAGCAGCGTAATGACAGGGGAGGGGGGCGAGCAGTACTTC,NA,once,15,TRBJ2-7,TRBV5-1
CASSPPMSPSYEQYF,TGTGCCAGCTCACCACCGATGAGTCCCTCCTACGAGCAGTACTTC,NA,NA,15,TRBJ2-7,TRBV18
CASSEVEGAGNTIYF,TGTGCCAGCAGTGAAGTCGAGGGGGCAGGAAACACCATATATTTT,TRBD1,NA,15,TRBJ1-3,TRBV2
CASSLTGANSPLHF,TGTGCCAGCAGCTTGACAGGGGCGAATTCACCCCTCCACTTT,TRBD1,NA,14,TRBJ1-6,TRBV7-9
CASSQAKGGGPDTQYF,TGCGCCAGCAGCCAAGCCAAGGGGGGGGGCCCAGATACGCAGTATTTT,NA,NA,16,TRBJ2-3,TRBV4-1
CATRRVRGGETQYF,TGTGCCACCCGGCGGGTGCGGGGGGGAGAGACCCAGTACTTC,TRBD2,NA,14,TRBJ2-5,TRBV7-9
CASSPGGGGTNSYEQYF,TGCGCCAGCAGTCCGGGTGGGGGGGGTACTAATTCCTACGAGCAGTACTTC,TRBD2,once,17,TRBJ2-7,TRBV5-1
CASSRTSIGYTDTQYF,TGTGCCAGCAGCCGGACTTCGATCGGATACACAGATACGCAGTATTTT,NA,NA,16,TRBJ2-3,TRBV5-5
CASSASTGRHYGYTF,TGTGCCAGCAGCGCCTCGACAGGGAGGCACTATGGCTACACCTTC,TRBD1,NA,15,TRBJ1-2,TRBV9
CASSQDSGITYEQYF,TGCGCCAGCAGCCAAGATTCAGGAATTACCTACGAGCAGTACTTC,NA,NA,15,TRBJ2-7,TRBV4-3
CASSDRRKQETQYF,TGTGCCAGCAGTGACAGGCGAAAACAAGAGACCCAGTACTTC,NA,NA,14,TRBJ2-5,TRBV28
CASSSGTSGVYEQYF,TGTGCCAGCAGCTCCGGGACTAGCGGGGTCTACGAGCAGTACTTC,TRBD2,NA,15,TRBJ2-7,TRBV7-9
CASSLDGWTGGGEETQYF,TGTGCCAGCAGCTTGGATGGTTGGACAGGGGGCGGGGAAGAGACCCAGTACTTC,TRBD1,NA,18,TRBJ2-5,TRBV5-8
CAISESADLSYNEQFF,TGTGCCATCAGTGAGTCGGCAGACCTCTCCTACAATGAGCAGTTCTTC,NA,NA,16,TRBJ2-1,TRBV10-3
CASSLRPQGGFYGYTF,TGTGCCAGCAGTTTACGGCCCCAGGGTGGGTTCTATGGCTACACCTTC,NA,NA,16,TRBJ1-2,TRBV28
CASRAQGAKGNTIYF,TGTGCCAGCAGAGCACAGGGGGCGAAAGGAAACACCATATATTTT,TRBD1,NA,15,TRBJ1-3,TRBV2
CASSPLGPNKQGGHPYGYTF,TGTGCCAGTAGTCCTCTAGGCCCAAATAAACAGGGTGGGCACCCCTATGGCTACACCTTC,NA,NA,20,TRBJ1-2,TRBV19
CASSPTPYNEQFF,TGTGCCAGCTCACCGACCCCCTACAATGAGCAGTTCTTC,NA,NA,13,TRBJ2-1,TRBV18
CASSENPGALRTEAFF,TGTGCCAGCAGTGAAAATCCCGGGGCGTTAAGAACTGAAGCTTTCTTT,NA,NA,16,TRBJ1-1,TRBV2
CASSSQTSSTEAFF,TGCGCCAGCAGTTCCCAGACATCCTCCACTGAAGCTTTCTTT,NA,NA,14,TRBJ1-1,TRBV5-1
CASSYSGSSSGNTIYF,TGTGCCAGCAGTTACTCGGGATCTAGCTCTGGAAACACCATATATTTT,NA,NA,16,TRBJ1-3,TRBV6-6
CASSLQRGTGELFF,TGTGCCAGCAGCCTACAGAGAGGGACCGGGGAGCTGTTTTTT,NA,NA,14,TRBJ2-2,TRBV5-6
CASSGRGRAEAFF,TGTGCCAGCAGCGGAAGGGGGCGGGCTGAAGCTTTCTTT,TRBD1,NA,13,TRBJ1-1,TRBV4-2
CASSFDRGIFNQPQHF,TGTGCCAGTAGTTTTGACAGGGGCATATTCAATCAGCCCCAGCATTTT,TRBD1,NA,16,TRBJ1-5,TRBV19
CASSLVGVPANEQFF,TGTGCCAGCAGCCTAGTAGGGGTTCCTGCAAATGAGCAGTTCTTC,NA,NA,15,TRBJ2-1,TRBV7-9
CASATIDAGNYNEQFF,TGTGCCAGCGCCACCATTGACGCGGGGAACTACAATGAGCAGTTCTTC,NA,NA,16,TRBJ2-1,TRBV7-3
CSVEDRGTGVNEQFF,TGCAGCGTTGAAGATCGGGGGACAGGAGTCAATGAGCAGTTCTTC,TRBD1,NA,15,TRBJ2-1,TRBV29-1
CASSLGDSFSPLHF,TGTGCCAGCAGCTTAGGGGACAGTTTTTCACCCCTCCACTTT,TRBD1,NA,14,TRBJ1-6,TRBV7-9
CASSPEGSGGYTF,TGTGCCAGCAGCCCCGAAGGGTCAGGCGGCTACACCTTC,NA,NA,13,TRBJ1-2,TRBV7-3
CASSSRQGAFGELFF,TGCGCCAGCAGCTCGCGGCAGGGGGCGTTCGGGGAGCTGTTTTTT,TRBD1,NA,15,TRBJ2-2,TRBV5-1
CASSTGLAESYTDTQYF,TGTGCCAGCAGCACTGGACTAGCGGAGTCCTACACAGATACGCAGTATTTT,TRBD2,NA,17,TRBJ2-3,TRBV9
CASSPGQGRETQYF,TGTGCCAGCTCACCGGGACAGGGCCGAGAGACCCAGTACTTC,TRBD1,NA,14,TRBJ2-5,TRBV18
CASSPTAQGYGYTF,TGTGCCAGCAGCCCTACCGCCCAGGGCTACGGCTACACCTTC,NA,NA,14,TRBJ1-2,TRBV4-2
CASRAGGSYNSPLHF,TGTGCCAGCAGGGCCGGGGGCTCCTATAATTCACCCCTCCACTTT,NA,few,15,TRBJ1-6,TRBV27
CSAPRDIQYF,TGCAGTGCCCCGAGGGACATTCAGTACTTC,NA,NA,10,TRBJ2-4,TRBV20-1
CASLLDRYEAFF,TGTGCCAGCCTTTTAGACAGATATGAAGCTTTCTTT,NA,NA,12,TRBJ1-1,TRBV18
CASRRRDDYEQYF,TGTGCCAGCAGGAGGAGGGATGACTACGAGCAGTACTTC,NA,NA,13,TRBJ2-7,TRBV27
CASSPPSSGNEKLFF,TGTGCCAGCTCACCACCAAGCTCCGGTAATGAAAAACTGTTTTTT,NA,NA,15,TRBJ1-4,TRBV18
CASSSGTSGGAAYEQYF,TGTGCCAGCAGCTCCGGGACTAGCGGGGGGGCCGCCTACGAGCAGTACTTC,TRBD2,NA,17,TRBJ2-7,TRBV7-9
CASRATTGYSPLHF,TGTGCCAGCAGGGCCACGACAGGGTATTCACCCCTCCACTTT,TRBD1,once,14,TRBJ1-6,TRBV14
CASSLGQGDQPQHF,TGTGCCAGCAGTCTCGGACAGGGGGATCAGCCCCAGCATTTT,TRBD1,few,14,TRBJ1-5,TRBV6-5
CASSLASGAAGEQYF,TGTGCCAGCAGCTTAGCGTCAGGGGCGGCGGGCGAGCAGTACTTC,NA,few,15,TRBJ2-7,TRBV7-8
CASSYSELGGSGYTF,TGTGCCAGCAGTTACTCGGAATTAGGGGGCAGTGGCTACACCTTC,TRBD1,once,15,TRBJ1-2,TRBV6-6
CASSFEGRQNEQYF,TGTGCCAGCAGCTTTGAGGGGCGCCAGAACGAGCAGTACTTC,NA,NA,14,TRBJ2-7,TRBV7-3
CASSYRTGENQPQHF,TGTGCCAGCAGTTACCGGACGGGGGAGAATCAGCCCCAGCATTTT,NA,NA,15,TRBJ1-5,TRBV6-6